The 26 T cell receptor beta chains presented below share a single source sample, sequenced in a study of brain T cells in children with intractable seizures. Using immunoSEQ multiplex PCR, the repertoire was profiled, and TCRdb retains in-frame clones only, with some absent. The sample has roughly 110,000 clones; 90% to 95% are singletons. The sequencing here drew on peripheral blood, taken at surgery. These receptor sequences come from a boy less than two years old with hemimegalencephaly and intractable seizures.

The chain carries TRBV2 and TRBJ2-5; D is uncertain. V lost 4 bases and J lost 2, with 8 bases in between. Per germline, CDR1 SNHLY and CDR2 FYNNEI. The CDR3 extends over 13 amino acids. CDR3 in DNA: TGTGCCAGCAGTGGCGGAATTCAAGAGACCCAGTACTTC. Translating gives CASSGGIQETQYF.

This chain joins TRBV2 and TRBJ2-1; D not certain. CDR3 size: 13 residues. Trimming left V 10 bases short and J 5 bases short, with 15 bases between. Germline V gene sequence: CDR1 SNHLY, CDR2 FYNNEI. CDR3 sequence (DNA): TGTGCCACTCTACGTAACAAGAACAATGAGCAGTTCTTC. It translates to CATLRNKNNEQFF.

The chain has TRBV11-2 and TRBJ2-1; TRBD2 matches at 8 bases. The CDR3 length is 19 residues. The ends lost 3 bases at V and 8 bases at J; junction bases unmatched: 21. Germline assignment: CDR1 SGHAT and CDR2 FQNNGV. CDR3 nucleotide sequence: TGTGCCAGCAGCTTCAGCCGTTACAGCGGGGGACCCGTAGGGGATGAGCAGTTCTTC. Protein product: CASSFSRYSGGPVGDEQFF.

The chain has TRBV2 and TRBJ2-1, with 8 bases that match TRBD2. The CDR3 is 14 residues long. Germline V gene sequence: CDR1 SNHLY, CDR2 FYNNEI. J lost 3 bases, V lost 6 bases, and 4 bases had no gene match. In nucleotides, the CDR3 is TGTGCCAGCAGGCTTAGCGGGAACTACAATGAGCAGTTCTTC. Encoded protein: CASRLSGNYNEQFF.

The CDR3 DNA reads TGCGCCAGCAGCAGGGGGCAAACCGTCTCCTACGAGCAGTACTTC. Its translation is CASSRGQTVSYEQYF. The V call is TRBV5-1, the J call TRBJ2-7; TRBD1 aligns across 7 bases. CDR1 is SGHRS, CDR2 YFSETQ, per germline. The CDR3 loop spans 15 amino acids. Unmatched junction bases numbered 7, after V lost 4 bases and J lost 0 bases.

This clone was seen more than once but under ten times. The V and J genes are TRBV7-6 and TRBJ1-1; 7 nucleotides match TRBD1. This CDR3 region has 14 residues. V lost 4 bases to trimming and J lost 5 bases; unmatched junction nucleotides: 7. Germline V lookup: CDR1 SGHVS, CDR2 FNYEAQ. CDR3 sequence reads: CASSSSGGRTEAFF. In DNA form, the CDR3 reads TGTGCCAGCAGCTCGTCAGGGGGACGGACTGAAGCTTTCTTT. The variable domain in full, with the rest retrieved from reference TRBV7-6 and TRBJ1-1, is GAGVSQSPRYKVTKRGQDVALRCDPISGHVSLYWYRQALGQGPEFLTYFNYEAQQDKSGLPNDRFSAERPEGSISTLTIQRTEQRDSAMYRCASSSSGGRTEAFFGQGTRLTVV.

The rearrangement links TRBV5-1 to TRBJ2-5; no clear D gene. The V gene's germline CDR1 is SGHRS and CDR2 YFSETQ. CDR3 length equals 13 residues. The V and J ends lost 6 bases and 2 bases respectively, with 11 bases between them. CDR3 DNA: TGCGCCAGCAACCTTCCCGGACAAGAGACCCAGTACTTC. As protein: CASNLPGQETQYF.

In DNA form, the CDR3 reads TGTGCCATCTCAACCTCTGGAAACACCATATATTTT. It is translated as CAISTSGNTIYF. The chain couples TRBV10-3 to TRBJ1-3; D call uncertain. CDR3 length: 12 amino acids. The germline gives CDR1 ENHRY, CDR2 SYGVKD. Trimming pared 8 bases from V and 0 bases from J, leaving 5 bases between.

The chain uses TRBV28 and TRBJ1-2; D ambiguous. The germline V gene encodes CDR1 MDHEN and CDR2 SYDVKM. CDR3 length equals 15 residues. V lost 2 bases and J lost 4, with 14 bases in between. The CDR3 protein is CASSLLRGRVYGYTF. Here the CDR3 DNA reads TGTGCCAGCAGTTTACTACGCGGGCGCGTCTATGGCTACACCTTC.

This chain uses TRBV10-3 with TRBJ2-1, with a tentative D call TRBD1 (6 bases). The CDR3 sequence is 15 residues long. V was trimmed by 5 bases and J by 0 bases, leaving 11 bases between them. CDR1 and CDR2 (germline): ENHRY, SYGVKD. The CDR3 loop reads CAISPDRSSYNEQFF. CDR3 sequence (DNA): TGTGCCATCAGTCCTGACAGGAGCTCCTACAATGAGCAGTTCTTC.

The rearrangement uses TRBV7-9 and TRBJ2-7; 11 bases fit TRBD2. Trimming took 10 bases from V and 3 from J; bases not matched to a gene: 5. The CDR3 is 13 residues long. CDR1 and CDR2 (germline): SEHNR, FQNEAQ (reference sequence). CDR3: CATRGTSGYEQYF. CDR3 nucleotide sequence: TGTGCCACCCGAGGGACTAGCGGCTACGAGCAGTACTTC.

The rearrangement joins TRBV19 to TRBJ2-2; TRBD2 is a possible D gene (6 bases). The length of the CDR3 is 16 residues. V lost 10 bases and J lost 4, with 22 bases in between. The germline V gene encodes CDR1 LNHDA and CDR2 SQIVND (reference sequence). The CDR3 coding sequence is TGTGCCACCAAACCTGGGACTCAGCTAGGCACCGGGGAGCTGTTTTTT. As protein: CATKPGTQLGTGELFF. The whole variable domain, filled in from reference TRBV19 and TRBJ2-2, reads DGGITQSPKYLFRKEGQNVTLSCEQNLNHDAMYWYRQDPGQGLRLIYYSQIVNDFQKGDIAEGYSVSREKKESFPLTVTSAQKNPTAFYLCATKPGTQLGTGELFFGEGSRLTVL.

The chain carries TRBV27 and TRBJ1-1; no definite D call. CDR1 is MNHEY, CDR2 SMNVEV, per germline (reference sequence). With 6 bases removed from V and 0 bases from J, the gap between germline ends came to 14 bases. The CDR3 contains 15 residues. The CDR3 DNA is TGTGCCAGCAGAATTATAGGGCCCCTGAACACTGAAGCTTTCTTT. Its protein product is CASRIIGPLNTEAFF.

This clone was observed once. This sequence joins TRBV14 and TRBJ2-3, with 7 bases lining up with TRBD1. The CDR3 is 16 residues long. Germline CDR1 is SGHDN and CDR2 is FVKESK. V gave up 1 base and J gave up 3 bases; unmatched junction bases: 7. Written as DNA, the CDR3 is TGTGCCAGCAGCCAAGTTAAGGGGGCTTGGACAGATACGCAGTATTTT. Encoded protein: CASSQVKGAWTDTQYF.

This clone was counted once. The chain has TRBV28 and TRBJ1-6, with 9 bases that match TRBD1. The ends lost 4 bases at V and 8 bases at J; junction bases unmatched: 9. This CDR3 comprises 16 residues. The germline CDR1 and CDR2 sequences are MDHEN and SYDVKM. The CDR3, as DNA: TGTGCCAGCAGTTCCCGATGGACAGGGGAGTATTCACCCCTCCACTTT. It codes for CASSSRWTGEYSPLHF.

The chain employs TRBV19 and TRBJ2-2, with D possibly being TRBD1 (6 bases). The CDR3 runs to 13 residues. V was pared by 3 bases and J by 6 bases, with 8 bases between. Germline V CDR1 and CDR2: LNHDA, SQIVND (reference sequence). CDR3 loop: CASSIEGAGELFF. CDR3 sequence (DNA): TGTGCCAGTAGTATCGAGGGGGCCGGGGAGCTGTTTTTT.

This clone was recorded once. The J gene is TRBJ1-3, the V gene TRBV5-4; no definite D call. Germline V CDR1 and CDR2: SGHNT, YYREEE (reference sequence). Trimming left V 0 bases short and J 4 bases short, with 5 bases between. This CDR3 is 13 amino acids long. As DNA, the CDR3 is TGTGCCAGCAGCTTGGGGGTAGGAAACACCATATATTTT. This gives the protein CASSLGVGNTIYF.

This clone came up a few times. This chain uses TRBV7-2 with TRBJ2-2, with D possibly TRBD2 on 5 matching bases. The V gene's germline CDR1 is SGHTA and CDR2 FQGNSA. This CDR3 is built from 15 residues. Trimming left V 2 bases short and J 4 bases short, with 11 bases between. The CDR3: CASSLSLSGTGELFF. The CDR3 region has the DNA TGTGCCAGCAGCTTATCGCTGAGCGGCACCGGGGAGCTGTTTTTT.

J is TRBJ2-7 and V is TRBV4-3; the match to TRBD2 covers 11 bases. Per the germline V gene, CDR1 is LGHNA and CDR2 is YSLEER. This CDR3 is 16 amino acids long. J was trimmed by 3 bases and V by 4 bases; bases with no gene match: 8. The CDR3 DNA is TGCGCCAGCAGCCCCTTCCTAGCGGGAGGCAACTACGAGCAGTACTTC. Protein sequence: CASSPFLAGGNYEQYF.

This sequence joins TRBV9 and TRBJ2-7, with 8 nucleotides matching TRBD2. The CDR3 sequence is 14 residues long. The germline V gene encodes CDR1 SGDLS and CDR2 YYNGEE. J was trimmed by 4 bases and V by 4 bases; bases with no gene match: 7. The CDR3 loop is CASSTSGSGYEQYF. The CDR3 coding sequence is TGTGCCAGCAGCACGAGCGGGAGCGGATACGAGCAGTACTTC.

The rearrangement links TRBV2 to TRBJ2-3; D not certain. V lost 8 bases, J lost 2 bases, and 5 bases lay in between. CDR1 and CDR2 (germline): SNHLY, FYNNEI. The CDR3 spans 11 residues. CDR3 protein: CASEYTDTQYF. The CDR3 region has the DNA TGTGCCAGCGAGTACACAGATACGCAGTATTTT.

The V and J genes are TRBV6-5 and TRBJ2-7; D is ambiguous. V lost 1 base to trimming and J lost 4 bases, with 11 bases between them. There are 14 residues in the CDR3. The germline V gene has CDR1 MNHEY and CDR2 SVGAGI. This CDR3 is CASSYLGRAYEQYF. CDR3 DNA sequence: TGTGCCAGCAGTTACTTGGGTCGTGCTTACGAGCAGTACTTC.

This chain connects TRBV11-2 to TRBJ2-7; D is unclear. The CDR3 length is 14 residues. V lost 7 bases and J lost 0, with 13 bases in between. The germline CDR1 and CDR2 sequences are SGHAT and FQNNGV. CDR3 in DNA: TGTGCCAGCAACAGCCCAATGGGCTCCTACGAGCAGTACTTC. Residues: CASNSPMGSYEQYF.

This clone appeared a single time. The chain recombines TRBV18 with TRBJ2-7; 9 bases are shared with TRBD1. Per the germline V gene, CDR1 is KGHSH and CDR2 is LQKENI. The ends lost 6 bases at V and 4 bases at J; junction bases unmatched: 7. The CDR3 is made up of 14 amino acids. The CDR3 sequence: CASSLGTGLYEQYF. In DNA, the CDR3 is TGTGCCAGCTCCCTCGGGACAGGGTTATACGAGCAGTACTTC.

In regard to this clone: It is unclear where the CDR3 begins or ends on the DNA, so no DNA is shown, and the CDR3 is as TCRdb lists it. The rearrangement uses TRBV28 and TRBJ2-1; the table assigns TRBD2, which was not confirmed against the DNA. Germline V gene lookup returns CDR1 MDHEN and CDR2 SYDVKM. The CDR3 length is 16 residues, termini included. The CDR3 here is CASSSSLAGNYNEQFF.

This chain links TRBV23-1 with TRBJ2-5; D could derive from TRBD1 or TRBD2 (6 bases each). TRBV23-1 is marked as an open reading frame, function uncertain. V was cut by 0 bases and J by 1 base, with 30 bases left in between. This CDR3 region has 22 residues. As DNA, the CDR3 is TGCGCCAGCAGTCAATCGGCAGGAGGGGACACTGGGGGCCTCCCACTCCAAGAGACCCAGTACTTC. This sequence encodes CASSQSAGGDTGGLPLQETQYF.